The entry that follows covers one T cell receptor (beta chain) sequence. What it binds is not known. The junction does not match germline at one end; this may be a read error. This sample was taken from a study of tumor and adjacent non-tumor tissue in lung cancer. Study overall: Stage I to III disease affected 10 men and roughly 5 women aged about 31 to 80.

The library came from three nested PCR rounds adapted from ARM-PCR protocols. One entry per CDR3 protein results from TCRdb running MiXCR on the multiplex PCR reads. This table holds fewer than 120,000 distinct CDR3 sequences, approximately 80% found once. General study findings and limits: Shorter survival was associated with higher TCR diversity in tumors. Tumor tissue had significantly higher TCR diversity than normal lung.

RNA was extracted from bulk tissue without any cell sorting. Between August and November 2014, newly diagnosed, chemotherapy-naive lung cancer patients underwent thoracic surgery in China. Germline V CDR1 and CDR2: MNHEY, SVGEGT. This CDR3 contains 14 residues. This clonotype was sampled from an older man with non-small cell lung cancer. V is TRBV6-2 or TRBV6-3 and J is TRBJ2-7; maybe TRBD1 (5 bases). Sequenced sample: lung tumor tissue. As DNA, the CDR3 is TGTGTCAGCAGAGCTGCCCGGACAATTTACGAGCAGTACTTC. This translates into CVSRAARTIYEQYF.